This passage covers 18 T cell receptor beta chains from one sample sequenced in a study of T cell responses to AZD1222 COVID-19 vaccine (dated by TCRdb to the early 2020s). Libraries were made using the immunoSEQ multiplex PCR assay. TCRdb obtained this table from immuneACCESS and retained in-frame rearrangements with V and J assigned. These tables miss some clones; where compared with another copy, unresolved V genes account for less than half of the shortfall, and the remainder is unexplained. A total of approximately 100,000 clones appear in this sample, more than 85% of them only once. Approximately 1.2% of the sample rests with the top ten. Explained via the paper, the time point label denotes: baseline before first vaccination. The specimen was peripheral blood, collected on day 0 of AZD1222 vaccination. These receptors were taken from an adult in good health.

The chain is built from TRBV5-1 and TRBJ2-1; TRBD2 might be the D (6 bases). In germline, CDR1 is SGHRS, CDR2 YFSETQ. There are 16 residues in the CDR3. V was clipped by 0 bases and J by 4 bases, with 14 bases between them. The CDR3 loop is CASSLEGLAEYNEQFF. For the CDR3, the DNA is TGCGCCAGCAGCTTGGAGGGGTTAGCGGAGTACAATGAGCAGTTCTTC.

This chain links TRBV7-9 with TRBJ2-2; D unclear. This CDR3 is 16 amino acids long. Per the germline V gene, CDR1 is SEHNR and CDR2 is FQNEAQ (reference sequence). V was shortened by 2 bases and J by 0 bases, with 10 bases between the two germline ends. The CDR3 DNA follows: TGTGCCAGCAGCTTAAGGCGGCCTACGAACACCGGGGAGCTGTTTTTT. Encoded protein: CASSLRRPTNTGELFF.

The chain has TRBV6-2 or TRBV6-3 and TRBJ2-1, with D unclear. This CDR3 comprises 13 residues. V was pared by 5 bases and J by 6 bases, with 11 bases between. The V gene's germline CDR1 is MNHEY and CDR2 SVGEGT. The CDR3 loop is CASSLRVLNEQFF. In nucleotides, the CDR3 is TGTGCCAGCAGTCTTCGGGTGCTCAATGAGCAGTTCTTC.

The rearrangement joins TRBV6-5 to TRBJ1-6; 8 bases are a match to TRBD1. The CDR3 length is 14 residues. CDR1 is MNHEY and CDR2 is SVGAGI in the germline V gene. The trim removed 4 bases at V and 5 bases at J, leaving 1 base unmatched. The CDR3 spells CASSSGQDNSPLHF. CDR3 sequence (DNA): TGTGCCAGCAGTTCGGGACAGGATAATTCACCCCTCCACTTT.

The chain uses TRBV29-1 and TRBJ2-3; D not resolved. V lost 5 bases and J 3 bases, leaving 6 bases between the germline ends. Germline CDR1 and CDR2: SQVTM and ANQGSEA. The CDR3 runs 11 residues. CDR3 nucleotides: TGCAGCGTTAGGGTAACAGATACGCAGTATTTT. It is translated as CSVRVTDTQYF.

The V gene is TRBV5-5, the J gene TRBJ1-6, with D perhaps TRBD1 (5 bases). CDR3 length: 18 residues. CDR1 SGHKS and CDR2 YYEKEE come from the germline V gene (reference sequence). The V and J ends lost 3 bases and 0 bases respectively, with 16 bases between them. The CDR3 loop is CASSSGTGAFSYNSPLHF. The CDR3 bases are TGTGCCAGCAGCTCCGGGACGGGCGCCTTCTCCTATAATTCACCCCTCCACTTT.

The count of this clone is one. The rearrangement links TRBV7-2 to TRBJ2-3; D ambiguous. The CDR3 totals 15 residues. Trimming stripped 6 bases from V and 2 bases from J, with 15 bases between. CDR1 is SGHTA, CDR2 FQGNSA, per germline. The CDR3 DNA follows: TGTGCCAGCAGTGTGGATGTTGGGGTCACAGATACGCAGTATTTT. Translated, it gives CASSVDVGVTDTQYF.

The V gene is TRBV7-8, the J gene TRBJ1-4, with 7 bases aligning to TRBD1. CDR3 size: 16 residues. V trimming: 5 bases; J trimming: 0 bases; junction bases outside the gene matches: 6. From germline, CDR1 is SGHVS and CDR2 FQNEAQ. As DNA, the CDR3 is TGTGCCAGCAGCCAGGACAGGCTTACAACTAATGAAAAACTGTTTTTT. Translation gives CASSQDRLTTNEKLFF.

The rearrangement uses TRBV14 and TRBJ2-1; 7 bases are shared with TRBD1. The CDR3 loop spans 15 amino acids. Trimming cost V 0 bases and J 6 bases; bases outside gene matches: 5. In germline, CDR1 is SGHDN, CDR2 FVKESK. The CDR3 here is CASSQDHRGINEQFF. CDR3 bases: TGTGCCAGCAGCCAAGATCACAGGGGAATCAATGAGCAGTTCTTC.

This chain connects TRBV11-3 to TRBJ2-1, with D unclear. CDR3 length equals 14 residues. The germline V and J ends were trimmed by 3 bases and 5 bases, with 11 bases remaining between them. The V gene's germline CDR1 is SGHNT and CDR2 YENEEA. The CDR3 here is CASSFEGSHNEQFF. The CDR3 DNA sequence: TGTGCCAGCAGCTTCGAAGGGTCCCACAATGAGCAGTTCTTC.

The CDR3 DNA is TGTGCCAGCAGCTTAGCGGGGACTAGGGGTCAAGAGACCCAGTACTTC. Translation: CASSLAGTRGQETQYF. The V and J genes are TRBV7-2 and TRBJ2-5; 8 nucleotides align to TRBD2. V trimming: 0 bases; J trimming: 2 bases; junction bases outside the gene matches: 5. Germline lookup yields CDR1 SGHTA and CDR2 FQGNSA. The CDR3 sequence is 16 residues long.

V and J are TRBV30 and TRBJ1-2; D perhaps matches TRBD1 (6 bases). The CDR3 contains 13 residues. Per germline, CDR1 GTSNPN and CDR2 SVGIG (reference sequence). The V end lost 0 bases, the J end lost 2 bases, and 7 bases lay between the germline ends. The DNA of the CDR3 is TGTGCCTGGAGTGTAGGACAGAACTATGGCTACACCTTC. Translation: CAWSVGQNYGYTF. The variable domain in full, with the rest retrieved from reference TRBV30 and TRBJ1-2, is SQTIHQWPATLVQPVGSPLSLECTVEGTSNPNLYWYRQAAGRGLQLLFYSVGIGQISSEVPQNLSASRPQDRQFILSSKKLLLSDSGFYLCAWSVGQNYGYTFGSGTRLTVV.

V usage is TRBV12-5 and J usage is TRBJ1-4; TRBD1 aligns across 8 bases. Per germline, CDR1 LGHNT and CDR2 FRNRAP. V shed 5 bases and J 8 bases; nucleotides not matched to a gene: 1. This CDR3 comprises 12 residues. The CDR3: CASGRQGEKLFF. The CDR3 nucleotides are TGTGCTAGTGGTCGACAGGGGGAAAAACTGTTTTTT.

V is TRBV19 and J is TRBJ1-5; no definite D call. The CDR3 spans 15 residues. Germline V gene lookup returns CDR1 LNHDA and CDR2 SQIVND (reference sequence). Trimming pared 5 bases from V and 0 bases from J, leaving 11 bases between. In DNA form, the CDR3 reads TGTGCCAGTAGTGCCAGGACGGATAGCAATCAGCCCCAGCATTTT. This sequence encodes CASSARTDSNQPQHF.

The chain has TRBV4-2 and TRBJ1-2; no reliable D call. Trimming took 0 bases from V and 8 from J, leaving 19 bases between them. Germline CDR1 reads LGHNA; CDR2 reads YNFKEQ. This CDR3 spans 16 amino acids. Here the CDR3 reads CASSQDRGNRFGGYTF. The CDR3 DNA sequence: TGTGCCAGCAGCCAAGATCGAGGGAACAGATTTGGAGGCTACACCTTC.

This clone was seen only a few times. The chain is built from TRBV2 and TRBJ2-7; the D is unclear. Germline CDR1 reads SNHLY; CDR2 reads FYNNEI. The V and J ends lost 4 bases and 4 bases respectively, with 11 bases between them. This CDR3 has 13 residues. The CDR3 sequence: CASSVEFLYEQYF. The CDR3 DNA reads TGTGCCAGCAGTGTTGAGTTTTTATACGAGCAGTACTTC.

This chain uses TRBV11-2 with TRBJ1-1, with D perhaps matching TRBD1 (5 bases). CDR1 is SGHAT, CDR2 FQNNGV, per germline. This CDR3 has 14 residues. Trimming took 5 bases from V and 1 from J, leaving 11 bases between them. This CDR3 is CASSARGANTEAFF. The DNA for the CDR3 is TGTGCCAGCAGCGCTAGAGGGGCGAACACTGAAGCTTTCTTT.

The CDR3 DNA follows: TGTGCCAGCAGTTTGACAGGGCGAAGGGACACCGGGGAGCTGTTTTTT. Protein sequence: CASSLTGRRDTGELFF. This sequence joins TRBV5-5 and TRBJ2-2; 7 nucleotides align to TRBD1. After removal of 5 bases from V and 3 bases from J, the junction contained 10 bases not matched to a gene. This CDR3 has 16 amino acids. The germline V gene encodes CDR1 SGHKS and CDR2 YYEKEE (reference sequence).